This entry lists 32 T cell receptor beta chains sequenced from one sample in a study of Ad26.COV2.S vaccination and SARS-CoV-2 variants. Stated treatment: about 20 received Ad26.COV2.S at low or high dose, single or two shots; 5 received placebo; per-sample allocation not given. After the first vaccine or placebo injection, samples were drawn on day 63. Here immunoSEQ multiplex PCR was the method, and the copy in TCRdb shows in-frame clones only, minus some. In the table there are hundreds of thousands of clones, approximately 83% of which are singletons. The input for sequencing was peripheral blood, taken in a trial of Ad26.COV2.S vaccine versus placebo. The receptors stem from a person between 18 and 65 years old who received the Ad26.COV2.S COVID-19 vaccine or a placebo.

This clone is a singleton in its sample. The chain joins TRBV11-2 to TRBJ1-6; tentative D call: TRBD1 (6 bases). CDR1 SGHAT and CDR2 FQNNGV come from the germline V gene. The germline V and J ends were trimmed by 6 bases and 6 bases, with 18 bases remaining between them. The CDR3 has 16 amino acids. The CDR3 DNA reads TGTGCCAGCAGGGGGGGCTGGGGAGGACCTAATTCACCCCTCCACTTT. It translates to CASRGGWGGPNSPLHF.

This sequence joins TRBV3-1 (or the pseudogene TRBV3-2) and TRBJ2-7; 7 nucleotides line up with TRBD1. Per germline, CDR1 LGHDT and CDR2 YNNKEL (reference sequence). The ends lost 4 bases at V and 3 bases at J; junction bases unmatched: 12. The CDR3 has 16 residues. CDR3 coding DNA: TGTGCCAGCAGCCTACACCCCGGGACAGCGCTCTACGAGCAGTACTTC. Its translation is CASSLHPGTALYEQYF.

The CDR3 sequence: CASSFPQGEAFF. The CDR3 coding sequence is TGTGCCAGCAGTTTCCCACAGGGTGAAGCTTTCTTT. This sequence joins TRBV27 and TRBJ1-1; D is perhaps TRBD1 (6 bases). The V end was cut by 3 bases, the J end by 7 bases, with 9 bases between. The CDR3 runs to 12 residues. Germline V CDR1 and CDR2: MNHEY, SMNVEV (reference sequence).

This chain joins TRBV7-9 and TRBJ1-2; 7 bases agree with TRBD1. Germline lookup yields CDR1 SEHNR and CDR2 FQNEAQ (reference sequence). The CDR3 totals 15 residues. Trimming cost V 5 bases and J 4 bases; bases outside gene matches: 10. CDR3 DNA sequence: TGTGCCAGCAGCCCCCCGGGACAGTTACTCTATGGCTACACCTTC. It codes for CASSPPGQLLYGYTF.

The chain links TRBV7-2 to TRBJ2-3; tentatively, D is TRBD2 (5 bases). CDR1 and CDR2 from the germline V gene are SGHTA and FQGNSA. This CDR3 comprises 16 residues. V was cut by 4 bases and J by 2 bases, with 16 bases left in between. The CDR3 nucleotides are TGTGCCAGCAGCTCGGGAATATTTATAAACACAGATACGCAGTATTTT. It yields the protein CASSSGIFINTDTQYF.

This chain uses TRBV6-5 with TRBJ2-5, with D perhaps TRBD2 (6 bases). The germline gives CDR1 MNHEY, CDR2 SVGAGI. The CDR3 has 14 residues. Trimming pared 7 bases from V and 5 bases from J, leaving 17 bases between. CDR3 loop: CASIQGRTLETQYF. The CDR3 coding sequence is TGTGCCAGCATCCAAGGGAGGACTCTGGAGACCCAGTACTTC.

In this sample, this clone turned up once. The J gene is TRBJ1-1, the V gene TRBV14, with D perhaps TRBD1 (6 bases). CDR3 length equals 15 residues. The germline V and J ends were trimmed by 4 bases and 1 base, with 13 bases remaining between them. Germline V lookup: CDR1 SGHDN, CDR2 FVKESK. DNA for the CDR3: TGTGCCAGCAGCCCACGCGGACAGAAGAACACTGAAGCTTTCTTT. Encoded protein: CASSPRGQKNTEAFF.

This chain connects TRBV7-2 to TRBJ2-7; tentatively, D is TRBD1 (6 bases). Trimming shortened V by 4 bases and J by 0 bases, and 10 bases separated the two germline ends. The CDR3 contains 14 residues. CDR1 and CDR2 (germline): SGHTA, FQGNSA. The CDR3 bases are TGTGCCAGCAGCTGGGGACACAGCTCCTACGAGCAGTACTTC. It codes for CASSWGHSSYEQYF.

The rearrangement uses TRBV7-2 and TRBJ1-6, with a tentative D call TRBD1 (5 bases). V was trimmed by 1 base and J by 6 bases, leaving 7 bases between them. The CDR3 is made up of 14 amino acids. CDR1 and CDR2 from the germline V gene are SGHTA and FQGNSA. The CDR3 nucleotides read TGTGCCAGCAGCTTAGGACAGACTAATTCACCCCTCCACTTT. Translating gives CASSLGQTNSPLHF.

The chain carries TRBV18 and TRBJ2-7; 9 bases are shared with TRBD2. The CDR3 contains 15 residues. The junction had 14 bases not matched to a gene; V was cut back by 6 bases and J by 8 bases. Per germline, CDR1 KGHSH and CDR2 LQKENI. CDR3 DNA sequence: TGTGCCAGCTCTCCCGGGGCTAGCGGGATAGGGAAGCAGTACTTC. Translation: CASSPGASGIGKQYF.

This clone showed up just a few times. This sequence joins TRBV10-2 and TRBJ2-1; TRBD1 matches 7 bases. The CDR3 has 15 amino acids. J was trimmed by 4 bases and V by 6 bases; bases with no gene match: 9. Germline V gives CDR1 WSHSY, CDR2 SAAADI. The CDR3: CASSLRQGQYNEQFF. Written as DNA, the CDR3 is TGCGCCAGCAGCTTGAGACAGGGTCAGTACAATGAGCAGTTCTTC.

The chain recombines TRBV4-3 with TRBJ1-5; no firm D call. This CDR3 contains 15 residues. CDR1 is LGHNA and CDR2 is YSLEER in the germline V gene. V was trimmed by 0 bases and J by 3 bases, leaving 9 bases between them. CDR3 loop: CASSQEGSTNQPQHF. The CDR3, as DNA: TGCGCCAGCAGCCAAGAAGGGTCTACCAATCAGCCCCAGCATTTT.

In the case of this clone: The junction differs from germline at one of its ends, possibly a read error. The V and J genes are TRBV19 and TRBJ2-7; D might be TRBD1 or TRBD2, each matching 5 bases. In germline, CDR1 is LNHDA, CDR2 SQIVND (reference sequence). The CDR3 consists of 13 residues. In DNA, the CDR3 is TGTGCCAGTAGTATAGCGGGGACCTCAAGGGCCCAATTC. It encodes CASSIAGTSRAQF.

The rearrangement uses TRBV7-9 and TRBJ2-1; possible D gene TRBD1, 5 bases. CDR1 and CDR2 from the germline V gene are SEHNR and FQNEAQ (reference sequence). The CDR3 length is 13 residues. V was cut by 8 bases and J by 4 bases, with 12 bases left in between. CDR3 nucleotides: TGTGCCAGCCAGGGAACGCGTTACAATGAGCAGTTCTTC. Its translation: CASQGTRYNEQFF.

This chain links TRBV24-1 with TRBJ2-3; 8 bases are a match to TRBD2. From germline, CDR1 is KGHDR and CDR2 SFDVKD. The CDR3 has 16 amino acids. V gave up 2 bases and J gave up 2 bases; unmatched junction bases: 5. This CDR3 is CATSDSTSGYTDTQYF. CDR3 DNA: TGTGCCACCAGTGATTCCACTAGCGGCTACACAGATACGCAGTATTTT.

The chain uses TRBV7-6 and TRBJ2-1, with TRBD2 matching 7 bases. The trim removed 4 bases at V and 8 bases at J, leaving 5 bases unmatched. Per the germline V gene, CDR1 is SGHVS and CDR2 is FNYEAQ. The CDR3 runs 13 residues. In nucleotides, the CDR3 is TGTGCCAGCAGCTCGGGAGGTTTCTATGAGCAGTTCTTC. Protein: CASSSGGFYEQFF.

The V call is TRBV29-1, the J call TRBJ2-1; perhaps D is TRBD1 or TRBD2 (5 bases each). The CDR3 covers 14 residues. The V and J ends lost 7 bases and 8 bases respectively, with 21 bases between them. Germline CDR1 SQVTM, CDR2 ANQGSEA. CDR3 bases: TGCAGCGGGGGCCGGGAACCTTCGAACGATGAGCAGTTCTTC. This gives the protein CSGGREPSNDEQFF.

In nucleotides, the CDR3 is TGTGCCAGCAGGGTACAGGGCGGAGAGACCCAGTACTTC. Translation gives CASRVQGGETQYF. V is TRBV6-5 and J is TRBJ2-5, with D possibly being TRBD1 (6 bases). Trimming shortened V by 6 bases and J by 4 bases, and 12 bases separated the two germline ends. The CDR3 runs 13 residues. Germline V gives CDR1 MNHEY, CDR2 SVGAGI.

This clone has more than one count but fewer than ten. The CDR3 DNA is TGTGCCAGCAGTCCTCTTCGGGGTGGGGAGCTGTTTTTT. Encoded protein: CASSPLRGGELFF. The chain carries TRBV12-3 or TRBV12-4 and TRBJ2-2; D is possibly TRBD2 (5 bases). The CDR3 is 13 residues long. Trimming pared 5 bases from V and 8 bases from J, leaving 12 bases between.

V usage is TRBV11-2 and J usage is TRBJ2-2, with 15 bases matching TRBD2. V shed 5 bases, J shed 4 bases, and the junction held 11 bases outside the gene matches. This CDR3 is built from 19 residues. Germline CDR1 reads SGHAT; CDR2 reads FQNNGV. CDR3 region: CASSTRPGLAGGGTGELFF. CDR3 DNA: TGTGCCAGCAGCACGCGCCCGGGACTAGCGGGAGGCGGCACCGGGGAGCTGTTTTTT.

This clone was observed a few times. J is TRBJ1-4 and V is TRBV5-1; D gene ambiguous. V was pared by 6 bases and J by 5 bases, with 14 bases between. CDR1 is SGHRS, CDR2 YFSETQ, per germline. CDR3 length: 14 amino acids. The CDR3 spells CASKTGTGNEKLFF. DNA for the CDR3: TGCGCCAGCAAAACCGGAACGGGAAATGAAAAACTGTTTTTT.

This clone has more than one count but fewer than ten. V gene TRBV6-5 combines with J gene TRBJ2-7; D is possibly TRBD2 (6 bases). Trimming removed 8 bases at V and 1 base at J, with 12 bases between. The CDR3 consists of 13 residues. CDR1 is MNHEY and CDR2 is SVGAGI in the germline V gene. The CDR3 sequence: CASGGAPSYEQYF. The CDR3, as DNA: TGTGCCAGCGGCGGGGCTCCTTCCTACGAGCAGTACTTC.

This clone was observed a single time. V usage is TRBV11-3 and J usage is TRBJ1-5; TRBD1 is a possible D gene (5 bases). Germline V gives CDR1 SGHNT, CDR2 YENEEA. The CDR3 consists of 13 residues. V was cut by 3 bases and J by 7 bases, with 10 bases left in between. The CDR3 DNA is TGTGCCAGCAGCTTGGGGGGGGACCAGCCCCAGCATTTT. Its translation: CASSLGGDQPQHF.

In its sample, this clone was seen a few times. The chain couples TRBV2 to TRBJ1-6, with D possibly being TRBD1 (6 bases). The CDR3 covers 15 residues. The V end was cut by 2 bases, the J end by 7 bases, with 12 bases between. The germline gives CDR1 SNHLY, CDR2 FYNNEI. Written as DNA, the CDR3 is TGTGCCAGCAGTGAAACAGGGATCGGGAATTCACCCCTCCACTTT. Its translation: CASSETGIGNSPLHF.

The chain is built from TRBV10-3 and TRBJ1-1; TRBD1 agrees at 9 bases. V dropped 4 bases and J dropped 3; count of bases not matched to a gene: 12. The germline V gene has CDR1 ENHRY and CDR2 SYGVKD. This CDR3 has 17 amino acids. The CDR3, as DNA: TGTGCCATCAGTGCGAAGCGGGACAGGGCTTTGGACACTGAAGCTTTCTTT. It translates to CAISAKRDRALDTEAFF.

This sequence joins TRBV2 and TRBJ2-2; the D gene is possibly TRBD1 (6 bases). The CDR3 sequence is 13 residues long. The germline gives CDR1 SNHLY, CDR2 FYNNEI. V was pared by 6 bases and J by 5 bases, with 10 bases between. CDR3 sequence reads: CASRPQGTGELFF. Written as DNA, the CDR3 is TGTGCCAGCAGGCCGCAGGGGACCGGGGAGCTGTTTTTT.

This clone was seen more than once but under ten times. V and J are TRBV19 and TRBJ1-2, with no clear D. This CDR3 is 13 amino acids long. Germline CDR1 is LNHDA and CDR2 is SQIVND (reference sequence). V lost 1 base to trimming and J lost 4 bases, with 7 bases between them. CDR3: CASSIGHPYGYTF. Here the CDR3 DNA reads TGTGCCAGTAGTATAGGACACCCCTATGGCTACACCTTC.

This rearrangement joins TRBV6-4 to TRBJ2-1; D is possibly TRBD2 (6 bases). The germline V gene encodes CDR1 MRHNA and CDR2 SNTAGT. Trimming cost V 4 bases and J 3 bases, with 10 bases left between them. The CDR3 extends over 14 amino acids. In DNA, the CDR3 is TGTGCCAGCAGTGCTAGCGCCGACTACAATGAGCAGTTCTTC. Its translation is CASSASADYNEQFF.

CDR3 in DNA: TGTGCCAGCAGCGCCGGGGACTCGCCCCTCGAGCAGTACTTC. As protein: CASSAGDSPLEQYF. V gene TRBV9 combines with J gene TRBJ2-7, with D perhaps TRBD2 (6 bases). V was cut by 3 bases and J by 6 bases, with 16 bases left in between. The CDR3 length is 14 residues. The germline V gene encodes CDR1 SGDLS and CDR2 YYNGEE. The full variable domain, completed using reference TRBV9 and TRBJ2-7, is DSGVTQTPKHLITATGQRVTLRCSPRSGDLSVYWYQQSLDQGLQFLIQYYNGEERAKGNILERFSAQQFPDLHSELNLSSLELGDSALYFCASSAGDSPLEQYFGPGTRLTVT.

The chain recombines TRBV11-3 with TRBJ2-7, with D hard to call. In germline, CDR1 is SGHNT, CDR2 YENEEA. CDR3 length equals 16 residues. The V gene lost 4 bases and the J gene lost 2 bases, with 18 bases spanning the gap. CDR3 DNA sequence: TGTGCCAGCAGCTCGAGAAGTGGGCTTTCCCCCTACGAGCAGTACTTC. Protein sequence: CASSSRSGLSPYEQYF.

The chain carries TRBV9 and TRBJ2-7, with TRBD2 as a possible D gene (6 bases). V was pared by 3 bases and J by 4 bases, with 14 bases between. The CDR3 length is 14 residues. In germline, CDR1 is SGDLS, CDR2 YYNGEE. CDR3 loop: CASSASAGLYEQYF. In DNA, the CDR3 is TGTGCCAGCAGCGCCAGTGCGGGATTGTACGAGCAGTACTTC. The complete variable domain, with remaining parts taken from reference TRBV9 and TRBJ2-7, reads DSGVTQTPKHLITATGQRVTLRCSPRSGDLSVYWYQQSLDQGLQFLIQYYNGEERAKGNILERFSAQQFPDLHSELNLSSLELGDSALYFCASSASAGLYEQYFGPGTRLTVT.

The chain has TRBV3-1 (or the pseudogene TRBV3-2) and TRBJ1-1; 8 nucleotides align to TRBD1. Germline CDR1 reads LGHDT; CDR2 reads YNNKEL (reference sequence). V gave up 2 bases and J gave up 7 bases; unmatched junction bases: 3. The CDR3 contains 13 residues. CDR3 nucleotides: TGTGCCAGCAGCCAAAGGACAGGGAGTGAAGCTTTCTTT. It translates to CASSQRTGSEAFF.